One and the same sample provided the 20 T cell receptor beta chains below, sequenced in a study of T cells in Graves' hyperthyroidism and ophthalmopathy. RNA transcripts provided the source from which TCR beta CDR3 regions were amplified. The TCR CDR3 first-round RT-PCR relied on the HTBI primer set. TCRdb used MiXCR to reprocess the multiplex PCR reads, holding one entry per CDR3 protein. The profile shows about 560,000 distinct CDR3 sequences, 40% to 55% of them singletons. The sample consisted of peripheral blood or thyroid tissue (not recorded which). These receptors were collected from a woman younger than 35 with Graves' hyperthyroidism.

This clonotype showed up many times. V gene TRBV24-1 combines with J gene TRBJ1-5, with TRBD1 matching over 7 bases. Germline values: CDR1 KGHDR, CDR2 SFDVKD. The ends lost 4 bases at V and 2 bases at J; junction bases unmatched: 4. This CDR3 has 15 residues. CDR3: CATSETGTGNQPQHF. As DNA, the CDR3 is TGTGCCACCAGTGAAACCGGGACAGGCAATCAGCCCCAGCATTTT.

This CDR3 is CSARALGTLDAYEQYF. CDR3 sequence (DNA): TGCAGTGCTAGAGCCCTCGGGACACTTGATGCCTACGAGCAGTACTTC. This rearrangement joins TRBV20-1 to TRBJ2-7; D may be TRBD1 (6 bases). V dropped 1 base and J dropped 2 bases, with 18 bases sitting between them. Germline lookup yields CDR1 DFQATT and CDR2 SNEGSKA (reference sequence). CDR3 length equals 16 residues.

In this sample, this clonotype turned up a few times. V is TRBV20-1 and J is TRBJ1-4; D remains unclear. This CDR3 region has 15 residues. In germline, CDR1 is DFQATT, CDR2 SNEGSKA (reference sequence). Trimming took 6 bases from V and 4 from J, leaving 18 bases between them. The CDR3 bases are TGCAGTGCCAATAGAGAGGCAGGAAATAATGAAAAACTGTTTTTT. Protein: CSANREAGNNEKLFF.

This clonotype was recorded at least ten times. Here the CDR3 DNA reads TGTGCCAGCAGCTTAACAAGTGGGGTCTCACCCCTCCACTTT. Protein: CASSLTSGVSPLHF. This chain uses TRBV7-3 with TRBJ1-6; D not certain. Germline V gene lookup returns CDR1 SGHTA and CDR2 FQGTGA. V gave up 0 bases and J gave up 10 bases, with 10 bases separating them. The CDR3 loop spans 14 amino acids.

This clonotype was recorded once. The genes are TRBV7-2 and TRBJ1-5; D remains ambiguous. Germline V gene lookup returns CDR1 SGHTA and CDR2 FQGNSA. V was pared by 4 bases and J by 3 bases, with 13 bases between. The CDR3 has 15 residues. The DNA for the CDR3 is TGTGCCAGCAGCTCCAGACGGGCAAACAATCAGCCCCAGCATTTT. This encodes CASSSRRANNQPQHF.

The rearrangement links TRBV10-3 to TRBJ1-2; D perhaps matches TRBD1 (5 bases). Trimming took 2 bases from V and 4 from J, leaving 14 bases between them. The CDR3 extends over 15 amino acids. Germline V gene sequence: CDR1 ENHRY, CDR2 SYGVKD. In DNA, the CDR3 is TGTGCCATCAGTGAGATAGGAAGGACAACCTATGGCTACACCTTC. Its protein is CAISEIGRTTYGYTF.

The chain links TRBV10-3 to TRBJ1-1, with D possibly being TRBD1 (6 bases). Per the germline V gene, CDR1 is ENHRY and CDR2 is SYGVKD. The CDR3 spans 15 residues. The ends were cut back, 2 bases at V and 4 bases at J, with 14 bases in the middle. The CDR3, as DNA: TGTGCCATCAGTGAGCTGTCCGGACAGATCACTGAAGCTTTCTTT. This translates into CAISELSGQITEAFF.

The rearrangement joins TRBV2 to TRBJ1-3, with 7 bases lining up with TRBD1. CDR1 is SNHLY and CDR2 is FYNNEI in the germline V gene. J was trimmed by 1 base and V by 5 bases; bases with no gene match: 11. The CDR3 has 17 residues. The CDR3 DNA follows: TGTGCCAGCAGTTACACAGGACAGGTTTCTTCTGGAAACACCATATATTTT. It is translated as CASSYTGQVSSGNTIYF.

The genes are TRBV10-3 and TRBJ2-5; tentatively, D is TRBD2 (6 bases). The CDR3 has 16 residues. Trimming pared 4 bases from V and 0 bases from J, leaving 15 bases between. CDR1 ENHRY and CDR2 SYGVKD come from the germline V gene. This CDR3 reads CAISGTLAGHQETQYF. The CDR3 DNA follows: TGTGCCATCAGTGGAACGTTGGCGGGACACCAAGAGACCCAGTACTTC.

In this sample, this clonotype turned up many times. The chain links TRBV29-1 to TRBJ1-2, with 9 bases matching TRBD1. Germline values: CDR1 SQVTM, CDR2 ANQGSEA. V shed 4 bases, J shed 3 bases, and the junction held 3 bases outside the gene matches. This CDR3 comprises 13 residues. CDR3: CSVGQGGYYGYTF. In DNA, the CDR3 is TGCAGCGTTGGACAGGGGGGGTACTATGGCTACACCTTC.

This clonotype was counted once. The genes are TRBV5-1 and TRBJ2-7, with a weak D call TRBD1 (5 bases). This CDR3 is 14 amino acids long. The germline CDR1 and CDR2 sequences are SGHRS and YFSETQ. Trimming shortened V by 4 bases and J by 1 base, and 12 bases separated the two germline ends. The CDR3 nucleotides read TGCGCCAGCAGCCTATCGACAGAATCCTACGAGCAGTACTTC. Its protein is CASSLSTESYEQYF.

The chain couples TRBV2 to TRBJ1-1; D uncertain. Per germline, CDR1 SNHLY and CDR2 FYNNEI. V gave up 4 bases and J gave up 0 bases, with 6 bases separating them. This CDR3 has 13 amino acids. CDR3 nucleotides: TGTGCCAGCAGTGTTCTGGTGAACACTGAAGCTTTCTTT. Protein: CASSVLVNTEAFF.

At least ten counts were recorded for this clonotype. The V call is TRBV19, the J call TRBJ1-5; 9 nucleotides align to TRBD1. The germline V gene encodes CDR1 LNHDA and CDR2 SQIVND (reference sequence). The J segment lost 5 bases and the V segment lost 5 bases, leaving 10 bases of the junction unmatched. This CDR3 contains 16 residues. As DNA, the CDR3 is TGTGCCAGTAGTCCTAACCGGGACAGGGCTCATCAGCCCCAGCATTTT. Protein product: CASSPNRDRAHQPQHF.

This clonotype was found once. Relative to the germline gene, one junction end is altered; a read error may explain this. The rearrangement links TRBV25-1 to TRBJ2-7; a possible D gene is TRBD2 (7 bases). Germline CDR1 and CDR2: MGHDK and SYGVNS. The CDR3 contains 13 residues. The CDR3 region has the DNA TGTGCCGGCAGTGAGGCGGGGGCAAAAGGGCAGTACTTC. Translating it yields CAGSEAGAKGQYF.

The chain is built from TRBV2 and TRBJ1-5; D unresolved. Trimming pared 5 bases from V and 3 bases from J, leaving 14 bases between. The CDR3 is made up of 15 amino acids. In germline, CDR1 is SNHLY, CDR2 FYNNEI. The CDR3 here is CASSYLGPDNQPQHF. DNA for the CDR3: TGTGCCAGCAGTTACTTGGGTCCGGACAATCAGCCCCAGCATTTT.

The chain carries TRBV7-8 and TRBJ2-7; D might be TRBD1 or TRBD2, each matching 5 bases. Germline V gene lookup returns CDR1 SGHVS and CDR2 FQNEAQ. This CDR3 is 13 amino acids long. V lost 4 bases and J 2 bases, leaving 9 bases between the germline ends. The CDR3 reads CASSSSGPYEQYF. DNA of the CDR3: TGTGCCAGCAGCTCCTCGGGGCCCTACGAGCAGTACTTC.

The rearrangement uses TRBV2 and TRBJ2-3; D unclear. The CDR3 sequence is 13 residues long. Germline V CDR1 and CDR2: SNHLY, FYNNEI. Trimming cost V 1 base and J 5 bases, with 7 bases left between them. CDR3 bases: TGTGCCAGCAGTGAAGACTACAGAGATACGCAGTATTTT. Its protein is CASSEDYRDTQYF.

V and J are TRBV20-1 and TRBJ2-7; D possibly corresponds to TRBD1 (5 bases). This CDR3 is 13 amino acids long. Germline V gene sequence: CDR1 DFQATT, CDR2 SNEGSKA (reference sequence). V was clipped by 2 bases and J by 7 bases, with 15 bases between them. Written as DNA, the CDR3 is TGCAGTGCTAGATCGGATTCAGGGAATGAGCAGTACTTC. Protein sequence: CSARSDSGNEQYF.

This clonotype has a count of ten or more. The chain uses TRBV7-9 and TRBJ2-7; D may be TRBD2 (6 bases). The CDR3 consists of 15 residues. The V gene lost 5 bases and the J gene lost 3 bases, with 17 bases spanning the gap. Germline V gene lookup returns CDR1 SEHNR and CDR2 FQNEAQ (reference sequence). The CDR3 nucleotides read TGTGCCAGCAGCCCCCCCAGCGGAGGGATCTACGAGCAGTACTTC. Encoded protein: CASSPPSGGIYEQYF.

The chain combines TRBV20-1 with TRBJ1-4; D unclear. Germline assignment: CDR1 DFQATT and CDR2 SNEGSKA (reference sequence). V gave up 3 bases and J gave up 8 bases, with 13 bases separating them. The CDR3 sequence is 13 residues long. The CDR3 nucleotides read TGCAGTGCTAGGGCCATTGACGGGGAAAAACTGTTTTTT. It yields the protein CSARAIDGEKLFF.